Listed below are T cell receptor beta chains from one sample, sequenced in a study of Ad26.COV2.S vaccination and SARS-CoV-2 variants. Sequencing was performed with immunoSEQ multiplex PCR; in TCRdb, only in-frame clones are kept and a portion is missing. The data show about 470,000 clones, 80% to 95% seen once. The material sequenced was peripheral blood, taken in a trial of Ad26.COV2.S vaccine versus placebo. These receptors all stem from a person between 18 and 65 years old who received the Ad26.COV2.S COVID-19 vaccine or a placebo. The CDR3 runs from the conserved cysteine through the conserved F or W. A D gene is named only where the DNA matches it firmly. A row's size may be missing; if present it is once, few, many or a size class.

clone_size	d_call	j_call	v_call	cdr3_nt	cdr3_aa
once	TRBD1	TRBJ2-3	TRBV4-2	TGTGCCAGCAGCCAAGACCCGGACAGGGGGTCAGATACGCAGTATTTT	CASSQDPDRGSDTQYF
once	.	TRBJ1-4	TRBV29-1	TGCAGCGCTTGGACCACTTCAACTAATGAAAAACTGTTTTTT	CSAWTTSTNEKLFF
.	TRBD1	TRBJ2-1	TRBV4-1	TGCGCCAGCAGCCAAGTATTTTCTGCGGGACAGGGCTTGTACAATGAGCAGTTCTTC	CASSQVFSAGQGLYNEQFF
.	.	TRBJ1-2	TRBV27	TGTGCCAGCAACGGGGGGGTCGGCTACACCTTC	CASNGGVGYTF
.	TRBD1	TRBJ2-7	TRBV7-3	TGTGCCAGCAGCTTAGGGACAGGGTCGTCCGAGCAGTACTTC	CASSLGTGSSEQYF
.	.	TRBJ1-6	TRBV7-9	TGTGCCAGCAGCTTATACCGGGACCCCGACGCACCCCTCCACTTT	CASSLYRDPDAPLHF
.	.	TRBJ2-5	TRBV3-1/TRBV3-2	TGTGCCAGCAGCCAGCAGTCGGGGGGCGCGTCTCTGCAAGAAGAGACCCAGTACTTC	CASSQQSGGASLQEETQYF
few	TRBD1	TRBJ1-6	TRBV10-3	TGTGCCATCAGTGAGTCCACAGGGGCTGGTTCACCCCTCCACTTT	CAISESTGAGSPLHF
.	TRBD2	TRBJ2-3	TRBV5-8	TGTGCCTTTGGGACTAGCGGGAGAGATACGCAGTATTTT	CAFGTSGRDTQYF
.	.	TRBJ1-2	TRBV28	TGTGCCAGCAGTTTGACGAACCCCCGGATGGACACCTTC	CASSLTNPRMDTF
once	TRBD1	TRBJ2-7	TRBV4-1	TGCGCCAGCAGCCAAGCGAGGACAGGGCAAGGGGGGAAGGTGACATTC	CASSQARTGQGGKVTF
once	.	TRBJ2-7	TRBV28	TGTGCCAGCAGTTTAAATCGGCGGTCATATCACTACGAGCAGTACTTC	CASSLNRRSYHYEQYF
.	.	TRBJ1-2	TRBV28	TGTGCCATCCACAGGGAAGGCTATGGCTACACCTTC	CAIHREGYGYTF
.	TRBD2	TRBJ2-2	TRBV2	TGTGCCAGCAATGGACTAGCTCAGGACACCGGGGAGCTGTTTTTT	CASNGLAQDTGELFF
.	.	TRBJ2-1	TRBV7-6	TGTGCCAGCAGCTTAGTTCTAGTTAGTGAGCAGTTCTTC	CASSLVLVSEQFF
.	.	TRBJ1-5	TRBV10-1	TGCGCCAGCAGCCCATACCGGACAGTCAGGTATCAGCCCCAGCATTTT	CASSPYRTVRYQPQHF
.	TRBD1	TRBJ1-1	TRBV6-6	TGTGCCAGCAGTCGCCGGACAGGGGCTACTCCGGACTCTGAAGCTTTCTTT	CASSRRTGATPDSEAFF
once	TRBD2	TRBJ2-7	TRBV11-2	TGTGCCAGCAGCAATGGACTAGCGGCTTCCTACGAGCAGTACTTC	CASSNGLAASYEQYF
.	.	TRBJ2-7	TRBV9	TGTGCCAGCAGCGTAGTCGGGGGCGTGGACGAGCAGTACTTC	CASSVVGGVDEQYF
.	.	TRBJ2-7	TRBV28	TGTGCCAGCAGTTTAGGGGGATACCAGGGCGAGCAGTACTTC	CASSLGGYQGEQYF
.	.	TRBJ1-5	TRBV5-1	TGCGCCAGCAGCTTGGGGGATATCCTTAATCAGCCCCAGCATTTT	CASSLGDILNQPQHF
.	TRBD1	TRBJ1-5	TRBV5-1	TGCGCCAGCAGCCAGGGGACAGGGGGCTATCAGCCCCAGCATTTT	CASSQGTGGYQPQHF
few	.	TRBJ2-4	TRBV7-9	TGTGCCAGCAGCTATAGTGAAGCGGCCAAAAACATTCAGTACTTC	CASSYSEAAKNIQYF
.	TRBD2	TRBJ2-7	TRBV28	TGTGCCAAAAAGGGACTAGCGGGAGTGGGTGAGCAGTACTTC	CAKKGLAGVGEQYF
.	TRBD2	TRBJ2-3	TRBV7-9	TGTGCCAGCAGCTCTAGCGGGAGAAGGGGCACAGATACGCAGTATTTT	CASSSSGRRGTDTQYF
.	TRBD1	TRBJ1-1	TRBV15	TGTGCCACCAGCACAAGGGGACAGGGGAACACTGAAGCTTTCTTT	CATSTRGQGNTEAFF
.	TRBD2	TRBJ2-1	TRBV2	TGTGCCAGCTTCGGGCCTAGCGGGTACAATGAGCAGTTCTTC	CASFGPSGYNEQFF
.	TRBD1	TRBJ2-4	TRBV4-2	TGTGCCAGCAGCAAAAACCCGACAGGGCTTGGGGCCAAAAACATTCAGTACTTC	CASSKNPTGLGAKNIQYF
.	.	TRBJ2-7	TRBV28	TGTGCCACCTTTAGTTTAGATGAGGTTACTCGGATGGGGGAGCAGTACTTC	CATFSLDEVTRMGEQYF
.	.	TRBJ1-2	TRBV19	TGTGCCAGTAGTAAGGGTCGGGACTATGGCTACACCTTC	CASSKGRDYGYTF
.	.	TRBJ2-2	TRBV7-3	TGTGCCAGCAGCTCTACTGCTTCCGGGGAGCTGTTTTTT	CASSSTASGELFF
few	.	TRBJ1-5	TRBV7-9	TGTGCCAGCAGCTCCGGACAGATAACGCCCCAGCATTTT	CASSSGQITPQHF
.	TRBD1	TRBJ1-5	TRBV5-1	TGCGCCAGCAGCTTGGGAACAGGGGGTGGTCAGCCCCAGCATTTT	CASSLGTGGGQPQHF
.	.	TRBJ1-6	TRBV14	TGTGCCAGCAGTCCGAACCCTAATTCACCCCTCCACTTT	CASSPNPNSPLHF
.	.	TRBJ2-5	TRBV29-1	TGCAGCGTGGCCTACGACGTGTCCGAGACCCAGTACTTC	CSVAYDVSETQYF
.	TRBD1	TRBJ2-7	TRBV11-2	TGTGCCAGCAGCTTAAGGGGGCCCCCTGATGACGAGCAGTACTTC	CASSLRGPPDDEQYF
.	.	TRBJ1-2	TRBV9	TGTGCCAGCAGCTCTGGGGGCTACACCTTC	CASSSGGYTF
.	TRBD1	TRBJ2-5	TRBV7-9	TGTGCCAGCAGCCCAACGAGGACAGGAGTGGAGACCCAGTACTTC	CASSPTRTGVETQYF
.	TRBD1	TRBJ2-7	TRBV7-9	TGTGCCAGCAGCCCGGGACAGGGTAATAATGAGCAGTACTTC	CASSPGQGNNEQYF
.	TRBD1	TRBJ1-1	TRBV7-2	TGTGCCAGCAGCCCGACAGGGATTGAAGCTTTCTTT	CASSPTGIEAFF